This T cell receptor (beta chain) was documented in a study of glioma-infiltrating T cells. TCR alpha and beta CDR3 regions were amplified from RNA using iRepertoire nested multiplex PCR. Tissue mRNA or PBMC total RNA, 100-400 ng, went into one-step reverse transcription and amplification. Via MiXCR, TCRdb re-called the multiplex PCR reads, giving one row per CDR3 protein. The data contain around 140,000 distinct CDR3 sequences, more than 35% of them singletons. Germline loops: CDR1 ENHRY, CDR2 SYGVKD. CDR3 length equals 14 residues. Losses at the gene ends were 11 bases for V and 2 bases for J; bases not matched to a gene: 10.

The V gene is TRBV10-3, the J gene TRBJ2-3; 7 nucleotides align to TRBD2. Source material: glioma tissue, nonneoplastic brain tissue, or PBMCs (not recorded which). The origin of this receptor is a human donor with low-grade glioma or glioblastoma, undergoing nonglioma brain surgery, or in good health (not recorded which). The CDR3 region is CALKTGTNTDTQYF. DNA of the CDR3: TGTGCCCTCAAAACCGGGACTAACACAGATACGCAGTATTTT.